This is a list of T cell receptor beta chains from one sample in a study of cytomegalovirus exposure and HLA in healthy donors. Libraries were prepared by immunoSEQ multiplex PCR; TCRdb keeps only in-frame clonotypes and omits some of them. The profile shows around 92,000 clones, roughly 79% of them singletons. Sequenced input: PBMCs. The receptors were sampled from a woman between 65 and 79 years old in good health and CMV-seropositive. Both conserved end residues are part of each CDR3. The D gene is left open where the match is weak. Size tells how often a clone was seen (once, few, many) or the class of an expanded clone, and some rows leave it out.

J | size | D | V | CDR3 | DNA
TRBJ1-5 | once | - | TRBV21-1 | CASSSGQRSNQPQHF | TGTGCCAGCAGCTCGGGACAACGAAGCAATCAGCCCCAGCATTTT
TRBJ1-5 | few | - | TRBV9 | CASSVMGGSQPQHF | TGTGCCAGCAGCGTAATGGGGGGGTCTCAGCCCCAGCATTTT
TRBJ2-1 | few | - | TRBV5-6 | CASSSLGSSYNEQFF | TGTGCCAGCAGCTCGCTTGGGAGCTCCTACAATGAGCAGTTCTTC
TRBJ1-5 | once | TRBD1 | TRBV5-1 | CASSLAGTDQPQHF | TGCGCCAGCAGCCTTGCCGGGACAGATCAGCCCCAGCATTTT
TRBJ2-3 | - | - | TRBV27 | CASSSGETPSTDTQYF | TGTGCCAGCAGTTCCGGTGAAACTCCTAGCACAGATACGCAGTATTTT
TRBJ2-1 | - | - | TRBV11-1 | CASSLGTDYGAGEFF | TGTGCCAGCAGCTTAGGGACCGACTATGGGGCAGGGGAGTTCTTC
TRBJ1-1 | - | - | TRBV29-1 | CSVEWVNAGTEAFF | TGCAGCGTTGAATGGGTTAACGCGGGCACTGAAGCTTTCTTT
TRBJ2-2 | - | - | TRBV7-8 | CASSYSNTGELFF | TGTGCCAGCAGCTACAGCAACACCGGGGAGCTGTTTTTT
TRBJ2-7 | - | TRBD2 | TRBV11-2 | CASSLRLLSSGSIFEQYF | TGTGCCAGCAGCTTACGCCTTTTATCTAGCGGGAGTATCTTCGAGCAGTACTTC
TRBJ2-2 | - | - | TRBV9 | CASSPRGLPNTGELFF | TGTGCCAGCAGCCCAAGGGGCCTACCGAACACCGGGGAGCTGTTTTTT
TRBJ1-2 | - | TRBD1 | TRBV10-3 | CAISAQGAQDGYTF | TGTGCCATCAGCGCTCAGGGGGCGCAGGATGGCTACACCTTC
TRBJ2-7 | - | - | TRBV5-6 | CASSLGGYRQASSYEQYF | TGTGCCAGCAGCTTGGGGGGATATCGACAGGCGAGCTCCTACGAGCAGTACTTC
TRBJ2-7 | few | - | TRBV7-9 | CASSYPRGGYEQYF | TGTGCCAGCAGTTATCCAAGGGGAGGATACGAGCAGTACTTC
TRBJ2-3 | - | TRBD2 | TRBV7-8 | CASSLRGLAGGRTDTQYF | TGTGCCAGCAGCTTAAGGGGCCTAGCGGGAGGGCGCACAGATACGCAGTATTTT
TRBJ1-4 | - | TRBD1 | TRBV28 | CASSLFGQAGNEKLFF | TGTGCCAGCAGTTTATTCGGACAGGCGGGCAATGAAAAACTGTTTTTT
TRBJ2-5 | once | - | TRBV6-5 | CASSYSRHRGAETQYF | TGTGCCAGCAGTTACTCGAGACACCGGGGGGCAGAGACCCAGTACTTC
TRBJ2-3 | - | TRBD2 | TRBV5-1 | CASSSTSGGKPSTDTQYF | TGCGCCAGCAGCTCCACTAGCGGGGGAAAGCCTAGCACAGATACGCAGTATTTT
TRBJ1-4 | - | - | TRBV7-9 | CASQPPGHGNEKLFF | TGTGCCAGCCAACCTCCGGGACACGGTAATGAAAAACTGTTTTTT
TRBJ1-2 | - | TRBD1 | TRBV9 | CASSVPGQGYSGYTF | TGTGCCAGCAGCGTGCCAGGACAGGGGTATAGTGGCTACACCTTC
TRBJ2-5 | - | - | TRBV4-3 | CASSQEGRGLPTQYF | TGCGCCAGCAGCCAAGAAGGCAGGGGCCTTCCGACCCAGTACTTC
TRBJ1-6 | - | - | TRBV7-9 | CASGISGLGNSPLHF | TGTGCCAGTGGAATCTCAGGGCTTGGTAATTCACCCCTCCACTTT
TRBJ2-7 | - | TRBD1 | TRBV11-3 | CASSLDTDRGGEQYF | TGTGCCAGCAGCTTAGACACAGACAGGGGAGGCGAGCAGTACTTC
TRBJ2-5 | - | - | TRBV7-9 | CASSLDGGTQETQYF | TGTGCCAGCAGCTTAGATGGGGGGACCCAAGAGACCCAGTACTTC